These 25 T cell receptor beta chains were all obtained from the same sample, sequenced in a study of T cell responses to AZD1222 COVID-19 vaccine. Method: immunoSEQ multiplex PCR; TCRdb's copy keeps in-frame clones and lacks some. Among roughly 110,000 clones listed, just under 90% were seen once. Sample: peripheral blood, taken on day 0 of AZD1222 vaccination. These receptors all stem from an adult in good health.

The rearrangement joins TRBV3-1 (or the pseudogene TRBV3-2) to TRBJ2-4; D possibly corresponds to TRBD1 (5 bases). The germline V gene has CDR1 LGHDT and CDR2 YNNKEL (reference sequence). With 1 base removed from V and 10 bases from J, the gap between germline ends came to 8 bases. The CDR3 spans 12 residues. The CDR3, as DNA: TGTGCCAGCAGCCAAGGGGGCCTGATTCAGTACTTC. The encoded protein is CASSQGGLIQYF.

The J gene is TRBJ2-1, the V gene TRBV3-1 (or the pseudogene TRBV3-2); 15 nucleotides match TRBD2. The germline gives CDR1 LGHDT, CDR2 YNNKEL (reference sequence). The CDR3 is made up of 18 amino acids. J lost 7 bases, V lost 4 bases, and 11 bases had no gene match. CDR3 loop: CASSPRTSGRGKGNEQFF. Written as DNA, the CDR3 is TGTGCCAGCAGCCCCCGGACTAGCGGGAGGGGGAAGGGTAATGAGCAGTTCTTC.

This chain uses TRBV21-1 with TRBJ2-7; the table assigns TRBD2, which was not confirmed against the DNA. TRBV21-1 is described as a pseudogene. CDR3 length: 11 residues. The DNA of the CDR3 is TGTGCCAGCAGCCTCTACTACGAGCAGTACTTC. Encoded protein: CASSLYYEQYF.

The chain couples TRBV25-1 to TRBJ2-2; D could derive from TRBD1 or TRBD2 (5 bases each). The CDR3 has 17 residues. Germline CDR1 is MGHDK and CDR2 is SYGVNS. Trimming left V 4 bases short and J 1 base short, with 16 bases between. The CDR3 DNA reads TGTGCCAGCAGTGGGGCGAGGGGAAGCGGGAACACCGGGGAGCTGTTTTTT. It encodes CASSGARGSGNTGELFF. Together with reference TRBV25-1 and TRBJ2-2, the CDR3 gives the full variable domain: EADIYQTPRYLVIGTGKKITLECSQTMGHDKMYWYQQDPGMELHLIHYSYGVNSTEKGDLSSESTVSRIRTEHFPLTLESARPSHTSQYLCASSGARGSGNTGELFFGEGSRLTVL.

The V call is TRBV7-8, the J call TRBJ1-3, with 9 nucleotides matching TRBD1. From germline, CDR1 is SGHVS and CDR2 FQNEAQ. The CDR3 runs 17 residues. J gave up 0 bases and V 3 bases, and 6 bases lay outside the gene matches. CDR3 sequence: CASSFGTGRFSGNTIYF. DNA for the CDR3: TGTGCCAGCAGCTTCGGGACAGGGCGATTCTCTGGAAACACCATATATTTT. The complete variable domain, with remaining parts taken from reference TRBV7-8 and TRBJ1-3, reads GAGVSQSPRYKVAKRGQDVALRCDPISGHVSLFWYQQALGQGPEFLTYFQNEAQLDKSGLPSDRFFAERPEGSVSTLKIQRTQQEDSAVYLCASSFGTGRFSGNTIYFGEGSWLTVV.

V usage is TRBV28 and J usage is TRBJ2-7; D possibly matches TRBD1 or TRBD2 (5 bases each). The CDR3 has 14 amino acids. V lost 8 bases, J lost 7 bases, and 21 bases lay in between. CDR1 MDHEN and CDR2 SYDVKM come from the germline V gene. CDR3 sequence reads: CASGLWGPRQEQYF. The CDR3 DNA is TGTGCCAGCGGGCTTTGGGGACCACGTCAAGAGCAGTACTTC.

The rearrangement uses TRBV5-1 and TRBJ2-5, with unresolved D. The V gene lost 1 base and the J gene lost 2 bases, with 9 bases spanning the gap. Germline V gene data show CDR1 as SGHRS and CDR2 as YFSETQ. This CDR3 has 14 residues. The CDR3 protein is CASSLQQVQETQYF. CDR3 DNA sequence: TGCGCCAGCAGCTTGCAGCAGGTACAAGAGACCCAGTACTTC. Filled out from reference TRBV5-1 and TRBJ2-5, the complete variable domain reads KAGVTQTPRYLIKTRGQQVTLSCSPISGHRSVSWYQQTPGQGLQFLFEYFSETQRNKGNFPGRFSGRQFSNSRSEMNVSTLELGDSALYLCASSLQQVQETQYFGPGTRLLVL.

V is TRBV7-2 and J is TRBJ1-4, with 7 bases lining up with TRBD1. Germline values: CDR1 SGHTA, CDR2 FQGNSA. V dropped 5 bases and J dropped 7; count of bases not matched to a gene: 10. The CDR3 has 15 residues. The CDR3 region has the DNA TGTGCCAGCAGCCTTTGGACAGGAGGGGGTGAAAAACTGTTTTTT. It encodes CASSLWTGGGEKLFF.

This clone was detected a few times. The CDR3 protein is CASSPVGGGYTF. CDR3 nucleotides: TGTGCCAGCAGCCCCGTGGGCGGTGGCTACACCTTC. The chain uses TRBV7-9 and TRBJ1-2, with D unresolved. This CDR3 contains 12 residues. Per the germline V gene, CDR1 is SEHNR and CDR2 is FQNEAQ (reference sequence). Trimming pared 5 bases from V and 7 bases from J, leaving 11 bases between.

The CDR3 DNA follows: TGTGCCAGCAGCCCCCTTCAGGCCAACTATGGCTACACCTTC. It is translated as CASSPLQANYGYTF. The chain combines TRBV7-9 with TRBJ1-2, with D uncertain. CDR1 is SEHNR and CDR2 is FQNEAQ in the germline V gene (reference sequence). This CDR3 is 14 amino acids long. V was shortened by 5 bases and J by 2 bases, with 12 bases between the two germline ends.

For the CDR3, the DNA is TGCGCCAGCAGCTGGGACAGCCTCTATGGCTACACCTTC. This encodes CASSWDSLYGYTF. The V and J genes are TRBV5-1 and TRBJ1-2; 7 nucleotides agree with TRBD1. Per germline, CDR1 SGHRS and CDR2 YFSETQ. The CDR3 contains 13 residues. V trimming: 3 bases; J trimming: 4 bases; junction bases outside the gene matches: 3.

This rearrangement joins TRBV6-5 to TRBJ2-2, with 7 bases identical to TRBD1. The V and J ends lost 6 bases and 10 bases, in that order; junction bases with no gene match: 5. The CDR3 is 12 amino acids. Per the germline V gene, CDR1 is MNHEY and CDR2 is SVGAGI. The CDR3 sequence: CASRLGTAELFF. For the CDR3, the DNA is TGTGCCAGCAGGTTAGGGACAGCGGAGCTGTTTTTT.

The chain couples TRBV7-2 to TRBJ2-1, with 7 bases matching TRBD1. The J segment lost 6 bases and the V segment lost 5 bases, leaving 7 bases of the junction unmatched. The CDR3 length is 14 residues. CDR1 is SGHTA and CDR2 is FQGNSA in the germline V gene. CDR3 protein: CASSEPGQFNEQFF. The CDR3 DNA is TGTGCCAGCAGCGAACCGGGACAGTTCAATGAGCAGTTCTTC.

The rearrangement joins TRBV9 to TRBJ2-1, with 9 bases lining up with TRBD1. The CDR3 sequence is 15 residues long. V shed 0 bases and J 9 bases; nucleotides not matched to a gene: 7. The V gene's germline CDR1 is SGDLS and CDR2 YYNGEE. The CDR3 nucleotides are TGTGCCAGCAGCGTAGGAACAGGGGGCTGGGGTGAGCAGTTCTTC. Translating it yields CASSVGTGGWGEQFF.

The rearrangement joins TRBV24-1 to TRBJ2-5; D perhaps matches TRBD1 (5 bases). Germline V gives CDR1 KGHDR, CDR2 SFDVKD. Trimming shortened V by 5 bases and J by 0 bases, and 12 bases separated the two germline ends. This CDR3 is built from 15 residues. CDR3 in amino acids: CATSGGRAYQETQYF. The CDR3 nucleotides are TGTGCCACCAGTGGAGGCAGGGCCTACCAAGAGACCCAGTACTTC.

The chain is built from TRBV2 and TRBJ1-6; D might be TRBD1 (6 bases). The CDR3 totals 14 residues. V lost 5 bases and J lost 7, with 12 bases in between. Germline CDR1 is SNHLY and CDR2 is FYNNEI. The chain's CDR3 is CASSSGQKNSPLHF. CDR3 DNA: TGTGCCAGCAGTAGCGGACAGAAAAATTCACCCCTCCACTTT.

The J gene is TRBJ1-2, the V gene TRBV5-6, with a tentative D call TRBD1 (6 bases). V lost 2 bases, J lost 5 bases, and 16 bases lay in between. Germline V gene data show CDR1 as SGHDT and CDR2 as YYEEEE. The CDR3 has 15 amino acids. CDR3 sequence: CASSFAGQLGYGYTF. The CDR3 coding sequence is TGTGCCAGCAGCTTCGCTGGACAGTTGGGTTATGGCTACACCTTC.

This clone has more than one count but fewer than ten. This sequence joins TRBV7-5 and TRBJ1-2. TRBV7-5 is described as a pseudogene. This CDR3 is 9 amino acids long. In DNA form, the CDR3 reads TGTGCCACGTGGGGTGGCTACACCTTC. Encoded protein: CATWGGYTF.

The chain couples TRBV28 to TRBJ2-7; 10 positions agree with TRBD1. CDR1 and CDR2 (germline): MDHEN, SYDVKM. The CDR3 consists of 17 residues. V shed 5 bases and J 5 bases; nucleotides not matched to a gene: 15. The CDR3 spells CASSPYTIRDRGNEQYF. CDR3 nucleotide sequence: TGTGCCAGCAGTCCTTACACTATCCGGGACAGGGGCAACGAGCAGTACTTC.

This clone has a handful of counts. V gene TRBV29-1 combines with J gene TRBJ2-7; weak D call: TRBD2 (6 bases). The CDR3 is 11 amino acids. Looked up from germline, CDR1 is SQVTM and CDR2 is ANQGSEA. V was shortened by 7 bases and J by 1 base, with 8 bases between the two germline ends. This CDR3 reads CSGAGSYEQYF. The CDR3 bases are TGCAGCGGGGCGGGGTCCTACGAGCAGTACTTC.

In DNA, the CDR3 is TGTGCCAGCAGCCGAGTTCGAGGTACTGAGCAGTTCTTC. Protein: CASSRVRGTEQFF. V is TRBV3-1 (or the pseudogene TRBV3-2) and J is TRBJ2-1; no firm D call. This CDR3 spans 13 amino acids. Deletions cut 4 bases from V and 9 bases from J, with 13 bases between. Germline assignment: CDR1 LGHDT and CDR2 YNNKEL (reference sequence).

V is TRBV6-5 and J is TRBJ1-6, with unresolved D. The V and J ends lost 2 bases and 7 bases respectively, with 15 bases between them. This CDR3 contains 16 residues. CDR1 and CDR2 from the germline V gene are MNHEY and SVGAGI. CDR3 in DNA: TGTGCCAGCAGTTACGATAGAAGGCTCCGAAATTCACCCCTCCACTTT. Its translation is CASSYDRRLRNSPLHF.

This clone was observed a single time. The J gene is TRBJ2-7, the V gene TRBV5-1; 14 bases line up with TRBD2. Germline V gene data show CDR1 as SGHRS and CDR2 as YFSETQ. V gave up 3 bases and J gave up 5 bases; unmatched junction bases: 7. This CDR3 contains 16 residues. Here the CDR3 reads CASSSGLAGAVDEQYF. Written as DNA, the CDR3 is TGCGCCAGCAGCTCGGGACTAGCGGGAGCGGTCGACGAGCAGTACTTC.

The chain combines TRBV5-4 with TRBJ1-6, with a tentative D call TRBD1 (5 bases). Trimming removed 4 bases at V and 5 bases at J, with 22 bases between. From germline, CDR1 is SGHNT and CDR2 YYREEE (reference sequence). The CDR3 spans 18 residues. This CDR3 is CASSTARQAGPNNSPLHF. CDR3 coding DNA: TGTGCCAGCAGCACGGCCCGGCAGGCGGGACCGAATAATTCACCCCTCCACTTT. Variable domain in full (rest from reference TRBV5-4 and TRBJ1-6): ETGVTQSPTHLIKTRGQQVTLRCSSQSGHNTVSWYQQALGQGPQFIFQYYREEENGRGNFPPRFSGLQFPNYSSELNVNALELDDSALYLCASSTARQAGPNNSPLHFGNGTRLTVT.

The V gene is TRBV10-3, the J gene TRBJ2-1, with 7 nucleotides matching TRBD1. Losses at the gene ends were 6 bases for V and 7 bases for J; bases not matched to a gene: 9. CDR1 is ENHRY, CDR2 SYGVKD, per germline. The CDR3 is 14 amino acids. CDR3 region: CAIRGDRVGNEQFF. In DNA form, the CDR3 reads TGTGCCATCAGGGGCGACAGGGTTGGAAATGAGCAGTTCTTC.